This entry lists 23 T cell receptor beta chains sequenced from one sample in a study of T cell responses to AZD1222 COVID-19 vaccine. Repertoires were generated with immunoSEQ multiplex PCR, while TCRdb's copy carries only in-frame clones and drops some. The sample records over 150,000 clones, 85% to 90% being singletons. The sequences come from peripheral blood, collected on day 0 of AZD1222 vaccination. The receptors stem from an adult in good health.

The chain has TRBV28 and TRBJ1-3; D is undetermined. Germline V gene sequence: CDR1 MDHEN, CDR2 SYDVKM. The CDR3 runs to 16 residues. Trimming took off 5 bases at V and 0 bases at J, with 14 bases between the two ends. CDR3 protein: CASSQRRSPSGNTIYF. The CDR3 DNA follows: TGTGCCAGCAGTCAAAGACGTTCCCCCTCTGGAAACACCATATATTTT.

The chain recombines TRBV5-6 with TRBJ1-2; D possibly corresponds to TRBD1 (5 bases). The V and J ends lost 2 bases and 4 bases respectively, with 9 bases between them. Germline V gives CDR1 SGHDT, CDR2 YYEEEE. This CDR3 spans 13 amino acids. DNA of the CDR3: TGTGCCAGCAGCTTCCAGGGCAGCTATGGCTACACCTTC. This sequence encodes CASSFQGSYGYTF.

To note about this clone: The germline gene is not matched at one end of the junction; a read error may be the cause. The chain employs TRBV6-2 or TRBV6-3 and TRBJ2-7; 7 bases map to TRBD1. CDR3 length equals 18 residues. Per the germline V gene, CDR1 is MNHEY and CDR2 is SVGEGT. CDR3 sequence (DNA): TGTGCCAGCAGTTACGTATTGTGGGAATGGACAGGATCCTCCGAGCAGTACTTC. This codes for CASSYVLWEWTGSSEQYF.

This clone came up once. The chain combines TRBV11-2 with TRBJ1-4; 8 bases are shared with TRBD1. This CDR3 has 16 residues. The germline V gene has CDR1 SGHAT and CDR2 FQNNGV. Germline trimming cut 2 bases from V and 8 bases from J; bases unmatched to any gene: 10. CDR3 bases: TGTGCCAGCAGCTTAAAACAGGGGGGAATAGGGGAAAAACTGTTTTTT. It translates to CASSLKQGGIGEKLFF. Looking up the rest from reference TRBV11-2 and TRBJ1-4 gives the full variable domain: EAGVAQSPRYKIIEKRQSVAFWCNPISGHATLYWYQQILGQGPKLLIQFQNNGVVDDSQLPKDRFSAERLKGVDSTLKIQPAKLEDSAVYLCASSLKQGGIGEKLFFGSGTQLSVL.

The rearrangement uses TRBV7-9 and TRBJ2-5; the D is unclear. Per germline, CDR1 SEHNR and CDR2 FQNEAQ (reference sequence). The CDR3 spans 12 residues. V dropped 5 bases and J dropped 5 bases, with 9 bases sitting between them. CDR3 bases: TGTGCCAGCAGCGGGGTTTGGGAGACCCAGTACTTC. Its translation is CASSGVWETQYF.

This rearrangement joins TRBV6-2 or TRBV6-3 to TRBJ1-1; weak D call: TRBD1 (5 bases). Germline assignment: CDR1 MNHEY and CDR2 SVGEGT. V was shortened by 2 bases and J by 3 bases, with 13 bases between the two germline ends. CDR3 length equals 15 residues. The chain's CDR3 is CASSYRNPRDTEAFF. CDR3 nucleotides: TGTGCCAGCAGTTACCGAAATCCCAGGGACACTGAAGCTTTCTTT.

This chain links TRBV18 with TRBJ1-2; 7 nucleotides agree with TRBD1. V dropped 9 bases and J dropped 3; count of bases not matched to a gene: 13. This CDR3 contains 15 residues. The V gene's germline CDR1 is KGHSH and CDR2 LQKENI. CDR3 amino acids: CASTGALRDDYGYTF. As DNA, the CDR3 is TGTGCCAGTACAGGGGCATTGCGGGATGACTATGGCTACACCTTC.

This clone has a single count. This rearrangement joins TRBV7-2 to TRBJ2-7; tentatively, D is TRBD2 (5 bases). Germline assignment: CDR1 SGHTA and CDR2 FQGNSA. The CDR3 is 16 amino acids. The germline V and J ends were trimmed by 6 bases and 7 bases, with 25 bases remaining between them. The CDR3 here is CASSQNLGGSLGEQYF. CDR3 coding DNA: TGTGCCAGCAGTCAGAACCTGGGCGGGTCACTTGGGGAGCAGTACTTC.

V usage is TRBV9 and J usage is TRBJ2-7, with 8 bases aligning to TRBD2. The ends lost 7 bases at V and 6 bases at J; junction bases unmatched: 3. CDR1 and CDR2 (germline): SGDLS, YYNGEE. This CDR3 region has 11 residues. The CDR3 bases are TGTGCCAGCTCCGGGGGGGGCGAGCAGTACTTC. Translated, it gives CASSGGGEQYF.

The V and J genes are TRBV6-2 or TRBV6-3 and TRBJ1-2; D uncertain. Germline CDR1 is MNHEY and CDR2 is SVGEGT. Trimming stripped 0 bases from V and 3 bases from J, with 5 bases between. The CDR3 is 13 residues long. The CDR3 DNA reads as TGTGCCAGCAGTTACTCTTCGGACTATGGCTACACCTTC. This encodes CASSYSSDYGYTF.

The gene calls are TRBV6-2 or TRBV6-3 and TRBJ2-5, with D tentatively TRBD2 (6 bases). V gave up 3 bases and J gave up 4 bases, with 15 bases separating them. From germline, CDR1 is MNHEY and CDR2 SVGEGT. This CDR3 region has 15 residues. CDR3 nucleotide sequence: TGTGCCAGCAGTTATCCCTCTCTCGGGGGAGAGACCCAGTACTTC. Protein product: CASSYPSLGGETQYF.

The CDR3, as DNA: TGTGCCACCAGCTCCGGGGGAGGAAACACTGAAGCTTTCTTT. Encoded protein: CATSSGGGNTEAFF. The chain uses TRBV15 and TRBJ1-1; possible D gene TRBD1, 5 bases. The CDR3 consists of 14 residues. V shed 5 bases and J shed 2 bases, with 12 bases lying between them. Germline V gene lookup returns CDR1 LNHNV and CDR2 YYDKDF (reference sequence).

With respect to this clone: Other DNA sequences in the same sample also yield this CDR3. V and J are TRBV5-4 and TRBJ1-5; no reliable D call. V lost 1 base to trimming and J lost 1 base, with 6 bases between them. This CDR3 spans 14 amino acids. From germline, CDR1 is SGHNT and CDR2 YYREEE (reference sequence). The CDR3 DNA follows: TGTGCCAGCAGCTTGTACAGCAGCAATCAGCCCCAGCATTTT. Its protein product is CASSLYSSNQPQHF.

This rearrangement joins TRBV28 to TRBJ1-2; 12 positions agree with TRBD1. CDR1 MDHEN and CDR2 SYDVKM come from the germline V gene. J lost 6 bases, V lost 8 bases, and 10 bases had no gene match. The CDR3 length is 15 residues. For the CDR3, the DNA is TGTGCCAGCGGGACAGGGGGCAGTGAACTAGATGGCTACACCTTC. Encoded protein: CASGTGGSELDGYTF.

This clone came up once. In DNA, the CDR3 is TGCGCCAGCAGCCCGGACAGGGGGAACACTGAAGCTTTCTTT. Its translation is CASSPDRGNTEAFF. The chain is built from TRBV5-1 and TRBJ1-1; 9 bases fit TRBD1. The CDR3 extends over 14 amino acids. Trimming removed 4 bases from V and 1 base from J; junction bases left unmatched: 2. Germline V gene sequence: CDR1 SGHRS, CDR2 YFSETQ.

This clone was counted a few times. The genes are TRBV4-2 and TRBJ2-1, with TRBD1 identical over 9 bases. This CDR3 comprises 15 residues. J gave up 10 bases and V 5 bases, and 12 bases lay outside the gene matches. Germline-derived CDR1 and CDR2 are LGHNA and YNFKEQ. Here the CDR3 reads CASSIPPGTGNEQFF. Written as DNA, the CDR3 is TGTGCCAGCAGCATCCCCCCCGGGACAGGGAACGAGCAGTTCTTC.

This chain links TRBV3-1 (or the pseudogene TRBV3-2) with TRBJ2-7; D remains ambiguous. CDR3 size: 16 residues. Trimming pared 0 bases from V and 1 base from J, leaving 13 bases between. Germline loops: CDR1 LGHDT, CDR2 YNNKEL (reference sequence). The CDR3 DNA sequence: TGTGCCAGCAGCCAAGATCCGGGCGGTAGGTCCTACGAGCAGTACTTC. Translating it yields CASSQDPGGRSYEQYF.

Of note for this clone: Germline and junction disagree at one end, which may indicate a read error. CDR3 protein: CASSLDREVGYTF. In DNA form, the CDR3 reads TGTGCCAGTAGTTTAGACAGGGAAGTTGGCTACACCTTC. The genes are TRBV19 and TRBJ1-2; 7 nucleotides match TRBD1. CDR3 length: 13 residues. Per germline, CDR1 LNHDA and CDR2 SQIVND (reference sequence).

The chain employs TRBV28 and TRBJ1-5, with D possibly being TRBD1 (5 bases). The V end lost 6 bases, the J end lost 0 bases, and 12 bases lay between the germline ends. The CDR3 has 15 amino acids. Germline assignment: CDR1 MDHEN and CDR2 SYDVKM. The DNA for the CDR3 is TGTGCCAGCAGCACTGACAGCCATAGCAATCAGCCCCAGCATTTT. Residues: CASSTDSHSNQPQHF.

This rearrangement joins TRBV5-1 to TRBJ1-1; D not resolved. The CDR3 contains 16 residues. The V gene lost 5 bases and the J gene lost 5 bases, with 22 bases spanning the gap. Germline V gene lookup returns CDR1 SGHRS and CDR2 YFSETQ. The CDR3 sequence is CASSPGAGRDLTEAFF. The CDR3, as DNA: TGCGCCAGCAGTCCGGGAGCCGGACGGGATTTAACTGAAGCTTTCTTT.

The chain is built from TRBV18 and TRBJ2-1; TRBD2 matches at 9 bases. The V gene end was trimmed by 2 bases and the J gene end by 7 bases; junction bases not matched to a gene: 18. This CDR3 is built from 19 residues. Germline V gives CDR1 KGHSH, CDR2 LQKENI. The CDR3, as DNA: TGTGCCAGCTCACCATCTCGACAGGGCGTGGGGCTAGCGGGAAATGAGCAGTTCTTC. Its translation is CASSPSRQGVGLAGNEQFF.

This sequence joins TRBV9 and TRBJ2-3; the match to TRBD1 covers 7 bases. The CDR3 sequence is 16 residues long. Germline trimming cut 4 bases from V and 2 bases from J; bases unmatched to any gene: 10. The germline V gene encodes CDR1 SGDLS and CDR2 YYNGEE. The CDR3 loop is CASSLRTGEFTDTQYF. CDR3 sequence (DNA): TGTGCCAGCAGCCTCCGGACAGGAGAATTCACAGATACGCAGTATTTT.

This clone has only a few counts. This chain links TRBV7-9 with TRBJ1-1; 7 bases line up with TRBD1. The CDR3 is made up of 12 amino acids. From germline, CDR1 is SEHNR and CDR2 FQNEAQ (reference sequence). J was trimmed by 8 bases and V by 6 bases; bases with no gene match: 6. The CDR3 here is CASRGTEGEAFF. CDR3 DNA sequence: TGTGCCAGCAGGGGGACAGAAGGCGAAGCTTTCTTT.